This TCR beta chain was recovered during a study of immune evolution from preneoplasia to lung adenocarcinoma. Patient tissue came from resections in Japan or China, 2014–2017. Comment on this clone: The antigen is undetermined.

Whole-study findings and limits: Later-stage lesions seemingly showed higher T cell density and diversity than normal lung. Top clone frequencies peaked in normal lung, apparently declining through invasive adenocarcinoma.

Some clones are missing from TCRdb's copy, which holds only in-frame ones; the method was immunoSEQ multiplex PCR. The sample contains some 4,000 clones, roughly 50% of which appear only once. Germline values: CDR1 SGHRS, CDR2 YFSETQ. Trimming took off 0 bases at V and 4 bases at J, with 14 bases between the two ends. The CDR3 sequence is 16 residues long. The gene calls are TRBV5-1 and TRBJ2-1, with a possible D match to TRBD1 (6 bases). The sequence came from a person in their fifties with lung adenocarcinoma. The sample was FFPE normal lung tissue adjacent to the tumor. CDR3 nucleotide sequence: TGCGCCAGCAGCTTGGGAGGCCAGGGGAAATACAATGAGCAGTTCTTC. Its protein is CASSLGGQGKYNEQFF.